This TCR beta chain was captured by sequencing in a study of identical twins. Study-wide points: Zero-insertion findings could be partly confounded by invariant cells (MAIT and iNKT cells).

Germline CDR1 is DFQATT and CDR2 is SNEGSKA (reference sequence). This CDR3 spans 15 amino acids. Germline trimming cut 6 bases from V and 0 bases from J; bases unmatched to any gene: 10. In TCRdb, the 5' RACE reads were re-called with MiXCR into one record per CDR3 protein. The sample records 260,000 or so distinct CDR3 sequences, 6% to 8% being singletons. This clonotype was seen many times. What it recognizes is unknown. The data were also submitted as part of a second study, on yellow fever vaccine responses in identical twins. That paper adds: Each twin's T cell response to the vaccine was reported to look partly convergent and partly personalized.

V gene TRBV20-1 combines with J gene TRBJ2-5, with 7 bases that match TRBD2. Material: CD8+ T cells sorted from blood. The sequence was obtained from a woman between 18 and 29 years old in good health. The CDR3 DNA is TGCAGTGCACGATCCCTAGCGGATAACCAAGAGACCCAGTACTTC. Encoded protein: CSARSLADNQETQYF.